Each of the 14 T cell receptor beta chains below was sequenced from the same sample in a study of shared clonotypes between healthy human individuals. The assay was immunoSEQ multiplex PCR, and TCRdb's table has in-frame clones only and misses some. The repertoire holds roughly 2.2 million clones, with more than 80% as singletons. Source material: naive CD4+ T cells from PBMCs. The subset here: CD45RA+ positively selected. Receptors originate from a man aged 18 to 29 in good health. Some clones in this sample may be carry-over from other donors' samples.

This clone occurred once. The chain couples TRBV7-3 to TRBJ2-3; the D is unclear. The ends were cut back, 0 bases at V and 6 bases at J, with 7 bases in the middle. The CDR3 has 13 amino acids. The germline CDR1 and CDR2 sequences are SGHTA and FQGTGA. The CDR3 sequence: CASSLTGWDTQYF. The CDR3 region has the DNA TGTGCCAGCAGCTTAACGGGGTGGGATACGCAGTATTTT.

This clone was picked up a small number of times. The chain joins TRBV5-1 to TRBJ1-1; possibly TRBD1 for D (6 bases). Per germline, CDR1 SGHRS and CDR2 YFSETQ. CDR3 size: 15 residues. V was pared by 4 bases and J by 1 base, with 14 bases between. The chain's CDR3 is CASSPEPTGNTEAFF. DNA of the CDR3: TGCGCCAGCAGCCCAGAACCGACAGGGAACACTGAAGCTTTCTTT.

About this clone itself: This specimen includes other DNA sequences encoding the same CDR3. This chain links TRBV7-2 with TRBJ2-3; TRBD2 agrees at 9 bases. In germline, CDR1 is SGHTA, CDR2 FQGNSA. The CDR3 consists of 14 residues. The V gene end was trimmed by 8 bases and the J gene end by 1 base; junction bases not matched to a gene: 4. CDR3 in DNA: TGTGCCAGCCGCCGGACTAGCGGCACAGATACGCAGTATTTT. Its translation is CASRRTSGTDTQYF. The entire variable domain, with the rest obtained from reference TRBV7-2 and TRBJ2-3, is as follows: GAGVSQSPSNKVTEKGKDVELRCDPISGHTALYWYRQSLGQGLEFLIYFQGNSAPDKSGLPSDRFSAERTGGSVSTLTIQRTQQEDSAVYLCASRRTSGTDTQYFGPGTRLTVL.

The CDR3 DNA reads TGTGCCAGCAGCCCAAATCCCGGGACTAGCGGCTACGAGCAGTACTTC. Residues: CASSPNPGTSGYEQYF. This sequence joins TRBV7-8 and TRBJ2-7, with 11 bases matching TRBD2. Germline CDR1 reads SGHVS; CDR2 reads FQNEAQ. V trimming: 5 bases; J trimming: 3 bases; junction bases outside the gene matches: 9. The CDR3 consists of 16 residues.

The chain employs TRBV5-6 and TRBJ1-5; no definite D call. CDR1 is SGHDT, CDR2 YYEEEE, per germline. The CDR3 totals 17 residues. V was trimmed by 3 bases and J by 0 bases, leaving 16 bases between them. CDR3 region: CASSYFWGGNSNQPQHF. The CDR3 region has the DNA TGTGCCAGCAGCTACTTTTGGGGAGGTAATAGCAATCAGCCCCAGCATTTT. Using reference TRBV5-6 and TRBJ1-5 for the parts outside the CDR3, the full variable domain is DAGVTQSPTHLIKTRGQQVTLRCSPKSGHDTVSWYQQALGQGPQFIFQYYEEEERQRGNFPDRFSGHQFPNYSSELNVNALLLGDSALYLCASSYFWGGNSNQPQHFGDGTRLSIL.

This clone appeared once. The J gene is TRBJ2-4, the V gene TRBV5-1; D is perhaps TRBD2 (5 bases). This CDR3 is built from 14 residues. Per the germline V gene, CDR1 is SGHRS and CDR2 is YFSETQ. V was clipped by 1 base and J by 3 bases, with 8 bases between them. The CDR3: CASSLSGDKNIQYF. CDR3 DNA sequence: TGCGCCAGCAGCTTGTCCGGGGACAAAAACATTCAGTACTTC.

About this clone: This sample also contains other DNA sequences that code for the same CDR3. The rearrangement uses TRBV28 and TRBJ1-2; D not certain. Per germline, CDR1 MDHEN and CDR2 SYDVKM. V lost 4 bases to trimming and J lost 3 bases, with 3 bases between them. The CDR3 runs to 11 residues. CDR3 region: CASSSHYGYTF. CDR3 sequence (DNA): TGTGCCAGCAGTTCCCACTATGGCTACACCTTC.

The chain's CDR3 is CASSQKRGQLQYF. The CDR3, as DNA: TGCGCCAGCAGCCAAAAAAGGGGGCAGTTGCAGTACTTC. The V call is TRBV4-1, the J call TRBJ2-5, with 7 bases matching TRBD1. The germline gives CDR1 MGHRA, CDR2 YSYEKL. The CDR3 sequence is 13 residues long. Trimming took 2 bases from V and 11 from J; bases not matched to a gene: 8.

V is TRBV6-5 and J is TRBJ1-3; 7 bases align to TRBD1. Trimming removed 6 bases from V and 2 bases from J; junction bases left unmatched: 4. Germline loops: CDR1 MNHEY, CDR2 SVGAGI. The CDR3 runs to 14 residues. CDR3 nucleotides: TGTGCCAGCAGGGCGGGACAGCCTGGAAACACCATATATTTT. It is translated as CASRAGQPGNTIYF.

This rearrangement joins TRBV5-1 to TRBJ2-7, with a possible D match to TRBD2 (6 bases). Germline CDR1 and CDR2: SGHRS and YFSETQ. This CDR3 is 15 amino acids long. Trimming shortened V by 1 base and J by 5 bases, and 16 bases separated the two germline ends. CDR3 loop: CASSLTVAAYNEQYF. The CDR3 DNA follows: TGCGCCAGCAGCTTGACGGTAGCGGCATATAACGAGCAGTACTTC.

The chain couples TRBV4-3 to TRBJ2-7, with D hard to call. CDR3 length: 15 amino acids. From germline, CDR1 is LGHNA and CDR2 YSLEER. The V end was cut by 0 bases, the J end by 3 bases, with 12 bases between. The CDR3 DNA reads TGCGCCAGCAGCCAAGATCGAGGTAGGCACTACGAGCAGTACTTC. It specifies CASSQDRGRHYEQYF.

The chain joins TRBV5-4 to TRBJ2-7, with 9 bases aligning to TRBD1. This CDR3 has 15 amino acids. V lost 0 bases to trimming and J lost 5 bases; unmatched junction nucleotides: 6. Germline V CDR1 and CDR2: SGHNT, YYREEE (reference sequence). CDR3 loop: CASSLVGQGFDEQYF. CDR3 nucleotide sequence: TGTGCCAGCAGCTTGGTGGGACAGGGATTCGACGAGCAGTACTTC. Supplemented by reference TRBV5-4 and TRBJ2-7, the full variable domain reads ETGVTQSPTHLIKTRGQQVTLRCSSQSGHNTVSWYQQALGQGPQFIFQYYREEENGRGNFPPRFSGLQFPNYSSELNVNALELDDSALYLCASSLVGQGFDEQYFGPGTRLTVT.

CDR3 DNA: TGTGCCAGCAGCCCGTTCCGGGACAGGGTCACAGATACGCAGTATTTT. It specifies CASSPFRDRVTDTQYF. The chain combines TRBV5-6 with TRBJ2-3; 9 nucleotides match TRBD1. V lost 4 bases, J lost 2 bases, and 8 bases stayed unmatched. The CDR3 extends over 16 amino acids. In germline, CDR1 is SGHDT, CDR2 YYEEEE.

This clone was observed a single time. V is TRBV5-1 and J is TRBJ1-1; possible D gene TRBD1, 5 bases. Germline assignment: CDR1 SGHRS and CDR2 YFSETQ. V was cut by 3 bases and J by 0 bases, with 15 bases left in between. This CDR3 has 16 amino acids. CDR3 loop: CASSSGPRTMNTEAFF. The CDR3 nucleotides read TGCGCCAGCAGCTCGGGACCGCGGACAATGAACACTGAAGCTTTCTTT.